The 13 T cell receptor beta chains presented below share a single source sample, sequenced in a study of PD-1 blockade in classical Hodgkin lymphoma. The protocol was immunoSEQ multiplex PCR, while the TCRdb copy is restricted to in-frame clones and leaves out a portion. The table records under 40,000 clones, approximately 85% of them present only once. All trial patients relapsed after autologous stem cell transplantation. This specimen consisted of peripheral blood mononuclear cells (PBMCs), obtained at baseline. The receptors derive from a human donor with classical Hodgkin lymphoma.

The chain has TRBV10-3 and TRBJ2-7; 10 bases are shared with TRBD1. The V gene end was trimmed by 6 bases and the J gene end by 6 bases; junction bases not matched to a gene: 8. The CDR3 sequence is 14 residues long. The germline gives CDR1 ENHRY, CDR2 SYGVKD. In DNA, the CDR3 is TGTGCCATCAGCTCCGGGACAGGGGCGCCCGAGCAGTACTTC. This translates into CAISSGTGAPEQYF.

In DNA form, the CDR3 reads TGTGCCAGCAGCCAACGGACAGGGGTTAACCTACGCGAGCAGTACTTC. It encodes CASSQRTGVNLREQYF. J is TRBJ2-7 and V is TRBV7-8, with TRBD1 identical over 9 bases. Germline V lookup: CDR1 SGHVS, CDR2 FQNEAQ. Unmatched junction bases numbered 14, after V lost 5 bases and J lost 6 bases. This CDR3 spans 16 amino acids.

This CDR3 is CAISESKSTEAFF. CDR3 in DNA: TGTGCCATCAGTGAGTCGAAGTCCACTGAAGCTTTCTTT. The chain combines TRBV10-3 with TRBJ1-1, with no clear D. With 0 bases removed from V and 4 bases from J, the gap between germline ends came to 6 bases. From germline, CDR1 is ENHRY and CDR2 SYGVKD. The length of the CDR3 is 13 residues.

This chain uses TRBV6-5 with TRBJ1-5; D might be TRBD1 (5 bases). Deletions cut 0 bases from V and 3 bases from J, with 9 bases between. The CDR3 sequence is 15 residues long. Germline assignment: CDR1 MNHEY and CDR2 SVGAGI. The CDR3 DNA sequence: TGTGCCAGCAGTTACTCTTCACAGGACAATCAGCCCCAGCATTTT. Translating it yields CASSYSSQDNQPQHF.

This chain links TRBV4-2 with TRBJ2-1; the D gene could be TRBD1 or TRBD2 (6 bases each). The germline V gene has CDR1 LGHNA and CDR2 YNFKEQ. The CDR3 covers 14 residues. V lost 5 bases and J 5 bases, leaving 13 bases between the germline ends. CDR3: CASSLGGGNNEQFF. CDR3 nucleotide sequence: TGTGCCAGCAGCTTGGGGGGCGGGAACAATGAGCAGTTCTTC.

The J gene is TRBJ2-7, the V gene TRBV10-3; the match to TRBD1 covers 7 bases. The J segment lost 3 bases and the V segment lost 3 bases, leaving 5 bases of the junction unmatched. The germline V gene encodes CDR1 ENHRY and CDR2 SYGVKD. This CDR3 spans 14 amino acids. CDR3 sequence: CAISDTNRGYEQYF. In nucleotides, the CDR3 is TGTGCCATCAGTGACACGAACAGGGGCTACGAGCAGTACTTC.

The chain carries TRBV4-2 and TRBJ1-2; 8 bases line up with TRBD1. The CDR3 length is 16 residues. Germline CDR1 and CDR2: LGHNA and YNFKEQ. J lost 6 bases, V lost 3 bases, and 12 bases had no gene match. CDR3 DNA: TGTGCCAGCAGCCAGCCCGAACAGGGGGAGTTTGATGGCTACACCTTC. It yields the protein CASSQPEQGEFDGYTF.

The chain couples TRBV5-1 to TRBJ2-3, with TRBD2 identical over 11 bases. The CDR3 is made up of 16 amino acids. Germline CDR1 is SGHRS and CDR2 is YFSETQ. With 1 base clipped from V and 5 bases from J, the junction kept 6 bases outside the gene matches. In nucleotides, the CDR3 is TGCGCCAGCAGCTTGATAGCGGGGGGGCCGGAAGATACGCAGTATTTT. It codes for CASSLIAGGPEDTQYF.

The V and J genes are TRBV9 and TRBJ1-2; the match to TRBD1 covers 10 bases. Germline CDR1 and CDR2: SGDLS and YYNGEE. The CDR3 length is 14 residues. The trim removed 2 bases at V and 5 bases at J, leaving 3 bases unmatched. The CDR3 DNA follows: TGTGCCAGCAGCGTGGGACAGGGGACTTATGGCTACACCTTC. It encodes CASSVGQGTYGYTF.

The gene calls are TRBV9 and TRBJ1-6, with 10 bases lining up with TRBD1. The V gene's germline CDR1 is SGDLS and CDR2 YYNGEE. The CDR3 has 14 amino acids. V dropped 3 bases and J dropped 9; count of bases not matched to a gene: 3. In nucleotides, the CDR3 is TGTGCCAGCAGCGCAGGGACAGGGGTTTCACCCCTCCACTTT. Translating gives CASSAGTGVSPLHF.

Only one count was recorded for this clone. The CDR3 reads CASSLGVGGQGDEQYF. Here the CDR3 DNA reads TGTGCCAGCAGCTTAGGTGTCGGGGGACAGGGGGACGAGCAGTACTTC. The chain carries TRBV7-8 and TRBJ2-7, with 11 bases that match TRBD1. Germline CDR1 and CDR2: SGHVS and FQNEAQ. Trimming took 1 base from V and 5 from J; bases not matched to a gene: 7. CDR3 length: 16 residues.

This sequence joins TRBV2 and TRBJ2-3; tentative D call: TRBD2 (6 bases). V lost 8 bases and J lost 0, with 12 bases in between. This CDR3 comprises 14 residues. CDR1 is SNHLY and CDR2 is FYNNEI in the germline V gene. CDR3 loop: CASAGGYSTDTQYF. The DNA for the CDR3 is TGTGCCAGCGCCGGGGGATATAGCACAGATACGCAGTATTTT.

The V gene is TRBV29-1, the J gene TRBJ2-5, with TRBD2 matching 16 bases. The CDR3 is made up of 17 amino acids. In germline, CDR1 is SQVTM, CDR2 ANQGSEA. After removal of 4 bases from V and 5 bases from J, the junction contained 10 bases not matched to a gene. The CDR3 region has the DNA TGCAGCGTTGGGTTGGGACTAGCGGGGGGGCCTGGGGAGACCCAGTACTTC. Its translation: CSVGLGLAGGPGETQYF.